This passage covers 7 T cell receptor beta chains from one sample sequenced in a study of response to subunit inactivated influenza vaccine. A single record per CDR3 protein comes from TCRdb applying MiXCR to the RT-PCR reads. The data hold around 650,000 distinct CDR3 sequences, with approximately 15% observed a single time. Sequences were derived from PBMCs from blood, sampled roughly 13 days after vaccination. All receptors derive from a man aged 50 to 60 who received an inactivated influenza vaccine.

The genes are TRBV5-1 and TRBJ2-3; D is possibly TRBD1 or TRBD2 (5 bases each). The germline V gene encodes CDR1 SGHRS and CDR2 YFSETQ. This CDR3 contains 16 residues. Trimming left V 4 bases short and J 1 base short, with 16 bases between. For the CDR3, the DNA is TGCGCCAGCAGCGCCACCGGGACGGAACGCACAGATACGCAGTATTTT. Translation gives CASSATGTERTDTQYF.

This clonotype has just a few counts. The chain employs TRBV4-3 and TRBJ1-1; maybe TRBD1 (5 bases). CDR1 and CDR2 from the germline V gene are LGHNA and YSLEER. The CDR3 loop spans 16 amino acids. V was trimmed by 0 bases and J by 7 bases, leaving 18 bases between them. The CDR3 nucleotides read TGCGCCAGCAGCCAAGATCTAGGGGCAGGAGGAAGTGAAGCTTTCTTT. It codes for CASSQDLGAGGSEAFF.

This clonotype was observed a few times. This chain connects TRBV5-6 to TRBJ1-6; possibly TRBD1 for D (5 bases). From germline, CDR1 is SGHDT and CDR2 YYEEEE. This CDR3 is built from 15 residues. V was clipped by 4 bases and J by 3 bases, with 11 bases between them. The CDR3 region is CASSHGAYYNSPLHF. The CDR3 nucleotides read TGTGCCAGCAGCCACGGGGCTTACTATAATTCACCCCTCCACTTT.

The rearrangement uses TRBV12-3 or TRBV12-4 and TRBJ1-1, with D unclear. The CDR3 is made up of 12 amino acids. Trimming removed 4 bases from V and 8 bases from J, with 11 bases in between. CDR3 loop: CASSSGAWEAFF. The CDR3 DNA reads as TGTGCCAGCAGTTCGGGAGCTTGGGAAGCTTTCTTT.

This clonotype showed up just a few times. J is TRBJ2-6 and V is TRBV12-3 or TRBV12-4; tentatively, D is TRBD1 (5 bases). The CDR3 runs 14 residues. Trimming took 6 bases from V and 3 from J, leaving 9 bases between them. The DNA of the CDR3 is TGTGCCAGCAGAGGGGTTGGTGGGGCCAACGTCCTGACTTTC. Its translation is CASRGVGGANVLTF.

This clonotype was seen only a few times. V usage is TRBV7-2 and J usage is TRBJ2-7; TRBD2 aligns across 10 bases. CDR1 is SGHTA, CDR2 FQGNSA, per germline. The CDR3 has 15 amino acids. The J segment lost 4 bases and the V segment lost 5 bases, leaving 8 bases of the junction unmatched. CDR3 residues: CASSQPPSGGYEQYF. Written as DNA, the CDR3 is TGTGCCAGCAGCCAGCCCCCTAGCGGGGGATACGAGCAGTACTTC. The whole variable domain, remainder taken from reference TRBV7-2 and TRBJ2-7, is GAGVSQSPSNKVTEKGKDVELRCDPISGHTALYWYRQSLGQGLEFLIYFQGNSAPDKSGLPSDRFSAERTGGSVSTLTIQRTQQEDSAVYLCASSQPPSGGYEQYFGPGTRLTVT.

This clonotype was counted only a few times. The chain has TRBV20-1 and TRBJ2-2, with D unresolved. The CDR3 length is 16 residues. CDR1 is DFQATT and CDR2 is SNEGSKA in the germline V gene (reference sequence). With 0 bases removed from V and 2 bases from J, the gap between germline ends came to 13 bases. In nucleotides, the CDR3 is TGCAGTGCTAGAGATTGGGCAGGTCCTAACACCGGGGAGCTGTTTTTT. Translation gives CSARDWAGPNTGELFF.